This T cell receptor (beta chain) was found in a study of spatial heterogeneity in lung cancer. Looking at the study overall: Donation came from 70 or so patients with untreated early-stage non-small cell lung cancer.

Only a few counts were recorded for this clonotype. The CDR3 has 14 amino acids. The V segment lost 0 bases and the J segment 7 bases; nucleotides outside the gene matches: 3. From germline, CDR1 is SGDLS and CDR2 YYNGEE. TCRdb recomputed calls from the 5' RACE reads with MiXCR, one row per CDR3 protein. The repertoire holds approximately 41,000 distinct CDR3 sequences, with about 10% as singletons. Noted time point: blood at routine non-recurrence follow-up after resection. The study sequenced unsorted whole RNA from tumor, nontumor lung or frozen PBMC. The sample in question was PBMCs, obtained at follow-up. The sequence was obtained from a female donor with early-stage non-small cell lung cancer. V is TRBV9 and J is TRBJ2-7, with 11 positions matching TRBD2. CDR3 bases: TGTGCCAGCAGCGTAGGACTAGCGGGGAGGGAGCAGTACTTC. Protein: CASSVGLAGREQYF.